The 21 T cell receptor beta chains below all came from one sample that was sequenced in a study of PD-1 blockade in classical Hodgkin lymphoma. Sample time point: newly diagnosed, previously untreated cHL patient sample. Profiled with immunoSEQ multiplex PCR; TCRdb holds only in-frame clones, not every one. The data hold roughly 70,000 clones, with about 93% observed a single time. Input material: peripheral blood mononuclear cells (PBMCs). The receptors shown here come from a human donor with classical Hodgkin lymphoma.

The chain joins TRBV18 to TRBJ2-7, with D unresolved. Germline CDR1 reads KGHSH; CDR2 reads LQKENI. CDR3 length: 13 residues. The V gene lost 0 bases and the J gene lost 5 bases, with 8 bases spanning the gap. The CDR3 DNA follows: TGTGCCAGCTCACCACCGTTGGAGAACGAGCAGTACTTC. Translated, it gives CASSPPLENEQYF. The full variable domain, its missing parts supplied by reference TRBV18 and TRBJ2-7, is NAGVMQNPRHLVRRRGQEARLRCSPMKGHSHVYWYRQLPEEGLKFMVYLQKENIIDESGMPKERFSAEFPKEGPSILRIQQVVRGDSAAYFCASSPPLENEQYFGPGTRLTVT.

CDR3 region: CASSPQAHGTGELFF. DNA of the CDR3: TGCGCCAGCAGCCCCCAAGCACACGGTACCGGGGAGCTGTTTTTT. The chain carries TRBV4-1 and TRBJ2-2; D unresolved. Trimming pared 4 bases from V and 5 bases from J, leaving 14 bases between. Germline loops: CDR1 MGHRA, CDR2 YSYEKL. The CDR3 is 15 residues long.

The CDR3, as DNA: TGTGCCAGCAGGGACAGAAACACCGGGGAGCTGTTTTTT. Its protein product is CASRDRNTGELFF. The chain joins TRBV7-3 to TRBJ2-2, with a possible D match to TRBD1 (6 bases). From germline, CDR1 is SGHTA and CDR2 FQGTGA. The CDR3 has 13 amino acids. Trimming removed 6 bases from V and 2 bases from J, with 7 bases in between.

The chain is built from TRBV7-2 and TRBJ2-3; D tentatively fits TRBD1 or TRBD2 (5 bases each). V dropped 2 bases and J dropped 4 bases, with 10 bases sitting between them. The germline V gene encodes CDR1 SGHTA and CDR2 FQGNSA. This CDR3 is built from 14 residues. CDR3 region: CASSLRGVSDTQYF. The CDR3 DNA reads as TGTGCCAGCAGCTTACGAGGGGTGTCAGATACGCAGTATTTT. Combining the CDR3 with reference TRBV7-2 and TRBJ2-3 gives the whole variable domain GAGVSQSPSNKVTEKGKDVELRCDPISGHTALYWYRQSLGQGLEFLIYFQGNSAPDKSGLPSDRFSAERTGGSVSTLTIQRTQQEDSAVYLCASSLRGVSDTQYFGPGTRLTVL.

The rearrangement links TRBV11-3 to TRBJ1-3; no definite D call. Germline CDR1 reads SGHNT; CDR2 reads YENEEA. V lost 6 bases, J lost 1 base, and 13 bases lay in between. The CDR3 spans 15 residues. The CDR3 loop reads CASSLTGVSGNTIYF. CDR3 nucleotides: TGTGCCAGCAGTCTCACCGGGGTATCTGGAAACACCATATATTTT.

This clone was recorded only once. This chain links TRBV6-5 with TRBJ2-3, with D maybe TRBD1 (6 bases). Germline values: CDR1 MNHEY, CDR2 SVGAGI. V lost 7 bases, J lost 0 bases, and 8 bases lay in between. The CDR3 is made up of 13 amino acids. The CDR3 sequence is CASTRGSTDTQYF. CDR3 DNA: TGTGCCAGCACCAGGGGAAGCACAGATACGCAGTATTTT.

This chain links TRBV2 with TRBJ1-2; 7 bases match TRBD1. The CDR3 spans 15 residues. V was pared by 6 bases and J by 2 bases, with 9 bases of the junction left unmatched. Germline V gene sequence: CDR1 SNHLY, CDR2 FYNNEI. CDR3 sequence (DNA): TGTGCCAGCAGGCAGACAGGGAATGCAAACTATGGCTACACCTTC. Translation: CASRQTGNANYGYTF.

V usage is TRBV19 and J usage is TRBJ2-7; 8 bases align to TRBD2. CDR1 and CDR2 (germline): LNHDA, SQIVND (reference sequence). V shed 5 bases, J shed 2 bases, and the junction held 5 bases outside the gene matches. This CDR3 has 14 residues. The CDR3 here is CASSLTSGAYEQYF. In DNA, the CDR3 is TGTGCCAGTAGTCTAACTAGCGGTGCCTACGAGCAGTACTTC.

The chain combines TRBV6-6 with TRBJ2-5; D uncertain. CDR1 and CDR2 (germline): MNHNY, SVGAGI (reference sequence). V was pared by 3 bases and J by 0 bases, with 8 bases between. This CDR3 spans 14 amino acids. The CDR3 DNA sequence: TGTGCCAGCAGTTATGGCCCAAACCAAGAGACCCAGTACTTC. Protein sequence: CASSYGPNQETQYF.

The V gene is TRBV2, the J gene TRBJ2-1, with D perhaps given as TRBD1 or TRBD2 (6 bases each). Trimming stripped 8 bases from V and 1 base from J, with 15 bases between. Germline CDR1 is SNHLY and CDR2 is FYNNEI. The CDR3 is 15 residues long. CDR3 sequence reads: CASGGQGTSYNEQFF. CDR3 coding DNA: TGTGCCAGCGGGGGGCAGGGAACGTCCTACAATGAGCAGTTCTTC.

The CDR3 here is CASSYDGFYGYTF. As DNA, the CDR3 is TGTGCCAGCAGTTATGATGGATTCTATGGCTACACCTTC. This rearrangement joins TRBV6-6 to TRBJ1-2; D gene ambiguous. The CDR3 contains 13 residues. Looked up from germline, CDR1 is MNHNY and CDR2 is SVGAGI (reference sequence). Trimming stripped 3 bases from V and 4 bases from J, with 9 bases between.

The J gene is TRBJ2-1, the V gene TRBV7-9, with 7 bases identical to TRBD2. CDR1 is SEHNR, CDR2 FQNEAQ, per germline (reference sequence). Germline trimming cut 4 bases from V and 3 bases from J; bases unmatched to any gene: 12. There are 17 residues in the CDR3. CDR3 in DNA: TGTGCCAGCAGCTCTAGCGGAGACCCGACCCTCTACAATGAGCAGTTCTTC. It specifies CASSSSGDPTLYNEQFF.

The J gene is TRBJ1-2, the V gene TRBV18; 12 bases match TRBD1. Germline-derived CDR1 and CDR2 are KGHSH and LQKENI. Trimming removed 4 bases from V and 3 bases from J; junction bases left unmatched: 3. CDR3 length: 15 amino acids. The CDR3 sequence: CASSRGTGGDYGYTF. The CDR3 nucleotides read TGTGCCAGCTCACGGGGGACAGGGGGCGACTATGGCTACACCTTC.

The chain links TRBV9 to TRBJ1-2; no clear D. Per germline, CDR1 SGDLS and CDR2 YYNGEE. The CDR3 has 15 amino acids. V lost 0 bases and J 14 bases, leaving 23 bases between the germline ends. CDR3 sequence reads: CASSVGLISDATTTF. CDR3 nucleotide sequence: TGTGCCAGCAGCGTAGGTCTGATTTCGGACGCCACGACGACCTTC.

The chain combines TRBV2 with TRBJ1-4, with D perhaps matching TRBD1 (5 bases). Germline loops: CDR1 SNHLY, CDR2 FYNNEI. The CDR3 is made up of 13 amino acids. Trimming stripped 4 bases from V and 16 bases from J, with 19 bases between. The CDR3 here is CASSAGVVQVGFF. The CDR3 DNA is TGTGCCAGCAGTGCGGGCGTAGTACAGGTCGGGTTTTTT.

The chain combines TRBV11-2 with TRBJ2-2, with D hard to call. The ends were cut back, 1 base at V and 5 bases at J, with 17 bases in the middle. The CDR3 runs 17 residues. The germline V gene encodes CDR1 SGHAT and CDR2 FQNNGV. The CDR3 nucleotides read TGTGCCAGCAGCTTAGGTGTCTGGGTCGGACGGACCGGGGAGCTGTTTTTT. The encoded protein is CASSLGVWVGRTGELFF. Full variable domain (remainder filled in from reference TRBV11-2 and TRBJ2-2): EAGVAQSPRYKIIEKRQSVAFWCNPISGHATLYWYQQILGQGPKLLIQFQNNGVVDDSQLPKDRFSAERLKGVDSTLKIQPAKLEDSAVYLCASSLGVWVGRTGELFFGEGSRLTVL.

The chain uses TRBV29-1 and TRBJ1-1; no clear D gene. The germline V gene has CDR1 SQVTM and CDR2 ANQGSEA. V shed 8 bases and J shed 2 bases, with 12 bases lying between them. The CDR3 is 12 residues long. The CDR3 sequence: CSYWDLNTEAFF. CDR3 coding DNA: TGCAGCTATTGGGATCTTAACACTGAAGCTTTCTTT.

This chain connects TRBV5-1 to TRBJ2-5, with 8 positions matching TRBD2. This CDR3 spans 16 amino acids. V was pared by 4 bases and J by 4 bases, with 12 bases of the junction left unmatched. Germline V gene lookup returns CDR1 SGHRS and CDR2 YFSETQ. The CDR3 nucleotides read TGCGCCAGCAGCCTTGTAGCGGGGAGTAGTCGAGAGACCCAGTACTTC. Translating it yields CASSLVAGSSRETQYF.

This rearrangement joins TRBV5-3 to TRBJ2-6; 9 bases map to TRBD1. TRBV5-3 counts as an open reading frame of uncertain function. V dropped 3 bases and J dropped 3; count of bases not matched to a gene: 7. This CDR3 region has 17 residues. CDR3 in DNA: TGTGCCAGAAGCTCGCCGGGACAGGGCTTTGGGGCCAACGTCCTGACTTTC. It specifies CARSSPGQGFGANVLTF.

This rearrangement joins TRBV7-9 to TRBJ2-3; no reliable D call. Trimming took 1 base from V and 7 from J, leaving 6 bases between them. The CDR3 is 12 residues long. Per germline, CDR1 SEHNR and CDR2 FQNEAQ (reference sequence). As DNA, the CDR3 is TGTGCCAGCAGCTTAGACAGCAATACGCAGTATTTT. This encodes CASSLDSNTQYF.

The chain couples TRBV27 to TRBJ1-6; possibly TRBD1 for D (6 bases). Per the germline V gene, CDR1 is MNHEY and CDR2 is SMNVEV (reference sequence). This CDR3 has 17 residues. V lost 5 bases and J 8 bases, leaving 22 bases between the germline ends. DNA for the CDR3: TGTGCCAGCAGTATACAAGCCGCAGGGGTGTTAGATTCACCCCTCCACTTT. This codes for CASSIQAAGVLDSPLHF.